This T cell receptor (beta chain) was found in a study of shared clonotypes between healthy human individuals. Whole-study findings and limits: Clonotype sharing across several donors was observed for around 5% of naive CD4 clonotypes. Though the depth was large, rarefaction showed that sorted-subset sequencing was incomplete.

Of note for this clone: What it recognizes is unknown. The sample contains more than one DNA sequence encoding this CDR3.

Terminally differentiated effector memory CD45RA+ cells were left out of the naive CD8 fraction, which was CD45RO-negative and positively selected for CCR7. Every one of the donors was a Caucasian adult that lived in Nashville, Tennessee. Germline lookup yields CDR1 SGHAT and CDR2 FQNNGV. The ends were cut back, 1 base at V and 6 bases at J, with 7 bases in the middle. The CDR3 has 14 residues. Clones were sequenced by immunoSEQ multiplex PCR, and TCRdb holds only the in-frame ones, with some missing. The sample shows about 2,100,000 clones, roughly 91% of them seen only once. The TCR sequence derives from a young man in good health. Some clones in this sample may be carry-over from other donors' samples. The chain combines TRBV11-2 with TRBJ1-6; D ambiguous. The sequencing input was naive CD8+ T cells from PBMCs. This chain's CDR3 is CASSLGGVNSPLHF. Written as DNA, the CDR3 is TGTGCCAGCAGCTTAGGGGGTGTTAATTCACCCCTCCACTTT.